Each of the 15 T cell receptor beta chains below was sequenced from the same sample in a study of T-cell memory formation after mild COVID-19. TCRdb recomputed calls from the 5' RACE reads with MiXCR, one row per CDR3 protein. The table has about 470,000 distinct CDR3 sequences, approximately 23% seen once. Specimen: PBMCs or a T cell subset sorted from them (not recorded which). The source is an adult woman who had mild COVID-19 (a few samples of this study predate the infection). Cell type and time point are not known.

This clonotype was recorded a few times. J is TRBJ2-1 and V is TRBV6-1; TRBD2 matches at 12 bases. V shed 8 bases, J shed 5 bases, and the junction held 10 bases outside the gene matches. This CDR3 comprises 16 residues. CDR1 and CDR2 from the germline V gene are MNHNS and SASEGT. The DNA of the CDR3 is TGTGCCAGCGGGCTAGCGGGAGGGCCGAGGGACAATGAGCAGTTCTTC. It encodes CASGLAGGPRDNEQFF.

This clonotype came up a few times. The chain employs TRBV12-3 or TRBV12-4 and TRBJ2-7, with TRBD1 matching over 7 bases. The CDR3 is made up of 14 amino acids. V was pared by 5 bases and J by 7 bases, with 11 bases of the junction left unmatched. The CDR3 sequence is CASSGTDRVLEQYF. The CDR3, as DNA: TGTGCCAGCAGTGGTACCGACAGGGTATTAGAGCAGTACTTC.

The chain recombines TRBV5-1 with TRBJ2-1; 9 bases align to TRBD2. This CDR3 has 14 amino acids. Germline assignment: CDR1 SGHRS and CDR2 YFSETQ. The V segment lost 7 bases and the J segment 7 bases; nucleotides outside the gene matches: 9. The DNA of the CDR3 is TGCGCCAGCGGACTTCGCGGGAGGGCGAATGAGCAGTTCTTC. This sequence encodes CASGLRGRANEQFF.

This clonotype has only a few counts. The genes are TRBV6-5 and TRBJ2-2; 13 nucleotides align to TRBD2. The V and J ends lost 5 bases and 6 bases, in that order; junction bases with no gene match: 9. CDR3 length equals 17 residues. Germline loops: CDR1 MNHEY, CDR2 SVGAGI. This chain's CDR3 is CASSQLGGTSGAGELFF. The CDR3 DNA reads TGTGCCAGCAGTCAACTAGGGGGGACTAGCGGGGCCGGGGAGCTGTTTTTT.

The chain combines TRBV6-5 with TRBJ2-2; D unclear. V lost 2 bases to trimming and J lost 7 bases, with 14 bases between them. The CDR3 is 15 residues long. The germline V gene encodes CDR1 MNHEY and CDR2 SVGAGI. This chain's CDR3 is CASSYPPSAGGELFF. In DNA form, the CDR3 reads TGTGCCAGCAGTTACCCACCCTCGGCCGGCGGGGAGCTGTTTTTT.

The rearrangement joins TRBV29-1 to TRBJ1-2, with 9 nucleotides matching TRBD1. CDR1 is SQVTM, CDR2 ANQGSEA, per germline. The junction had 6 bases not matched to a gene; V was cut back by 3 bases and J by 4 bases. The CDR3 has 14 residues. The CDR3 spells CSVEDRGSSYGYTF. The CDR3 DNA follows: TGCAGCGTTGAGGACAGGGGTTCTAGCTATGGCTACACCTTC.

In this sample, this clonotype turned up a few times. The chain combines TRBV24-1 with TRBJ2-2; no firm D call. Germline CDR1 and CDR2: KGHDR and SFDVKD. This CDR3 comprises 14 residues. Trimming removed 1 base at V and 3 bases at J, with 5 bases between. CDR3: CATSDLTDTGELFF. Written as DNA, the CDR3 is TGTGCCACCAGTGATTTAACGGACACCGGGGAGCTGTTTTTT.

The gene calls are TRBV12-3 or TRBV12-4 and TRBJ2-1, with D unclear. The ends were cut back, 5 bases at V and 4 bases at J, with 12 bases in the middle. The length of the CDR3 is 14 residues. CDR3 region: CASSPQTVYNEQFF. In nucleotides, the CDR3 is TGTGCCAGCAGTCCACAGACTGTATACAATGAGCAGTTCTTC.

This chain connects TRBV12-3 or TRBV12-4 to TRBJ2-2, with a weak D call TRBD1 (7 bases). V lost 7 bases, J lost 6 bases, and 15 bases lay in between. The CDR3 is made up of 14 amino acids. The CDR3 DNA reads as TGTGCCAGCATCAGGGGGGAGGCTCCCGGGGAGCTGTTTTTT. Translated: CASIRGEAPGELFF.

V and J are TRBV7-9 and TRBJ2-1, with 9 bases identical to TRBD2. The CDR3 loop spans 14 amino acids. Germline loops: CDR1 SEHNR, CDR2 FQNEAQ (reference sequence). Trimming removed 1 base from V and 9 bases from J; junction bases left unmatched: 4. The CDR3 nucleotides are TGTGCCAGCAGCTTAGAGGTAGCGGGGGCTGAGCAGTTCTTC. This translates into CASSLEVAGAEQFF.

This clonotype occurred a few times. CDR3 in DNA: TGTGCCATCAGCCAGGGGGGCCCAGATACGCAGTATTTT. As protein: CAISQGGPDTQYF. This rearrangement joins TRBV10-3 to TRBJ2-3; maybe TRBD1 (7 bases). The length of the CDR3 is 13 residues. Germline V gene lookup returns CDR1 ENHRY and CDR2 SYGVKD. Trimming stripped 6 bases from V and 4 bases from J, with 11 bases between.

This clonotype was seen a handful of times. V and J are TRBV15 and TRBJ2-3; 13 bases line up with TRBD2. CDR3 length: 15 amino acids. Per germline, CDR1 LNHNV and CDR2 YYDKDF (reference sequence). V shed 8 bases, J shed 1 base, and the junction held 3 bases outside the gene matches. For the CDR3, the DNA is TGTGCCACCCGACTAGCGGGAGGACGCACAGATACGCAGTATTTT. Its translation is CATRLAGGRTDTQYF.

The chain recombines TRBV27 with TRBJ2-1, with TRBD2 matching over 13 bases. From germline, CDR1 is MNHEY and CDR2 SMNVEV (reference sequence). V was pared by 6 bases and J by 2 bases, with 7 bases of the junction left unmatched. CDR3 size: 17 residues. CDR3: CASRALTSGGPYNEQFF. In nucleotides, the CDR3 is TGTGCCAGCAGGGCCTTGACTAGCGGGGGGCCCTACAATGAGCAGTTCTTC.

This clonotype has only a few counts. This chain uses TRBV11-2 with TRBJ1-4; TRBD1 aligns across 9 bases. V dropped 3 bases and J dropped 8; count of bases not matched to a gene: 7. Germline CDR1 is SGHAT and CDR2 is FQNNGV. The CDR3 has 15 amino acids. For the CDR3, the DNA is TGTGCCAGCAGCTTGACAGGGGGAATGGGGGAAAAACTGTTTTTT. Its translation is CASSLTGGMGEKLFF.

The J gene is TRBJ1-1, the V gene TRBV14; 8 bases are a match to TRBD1. Germline trimming cut 3 bases from V and 3 bases from J; bases unmatched to any gene: 3. CDR3 length: 14 amino acids. The germline CDR1 and CDR2 sequences are SGHDN and FVKESK. In DNA form, the CDR3 reads TGTGCCAGCAGCCAGATGACAGGGGACACTGAAGCTTTCTTT. Translated, it gives CASSQMTGDTEAFF.